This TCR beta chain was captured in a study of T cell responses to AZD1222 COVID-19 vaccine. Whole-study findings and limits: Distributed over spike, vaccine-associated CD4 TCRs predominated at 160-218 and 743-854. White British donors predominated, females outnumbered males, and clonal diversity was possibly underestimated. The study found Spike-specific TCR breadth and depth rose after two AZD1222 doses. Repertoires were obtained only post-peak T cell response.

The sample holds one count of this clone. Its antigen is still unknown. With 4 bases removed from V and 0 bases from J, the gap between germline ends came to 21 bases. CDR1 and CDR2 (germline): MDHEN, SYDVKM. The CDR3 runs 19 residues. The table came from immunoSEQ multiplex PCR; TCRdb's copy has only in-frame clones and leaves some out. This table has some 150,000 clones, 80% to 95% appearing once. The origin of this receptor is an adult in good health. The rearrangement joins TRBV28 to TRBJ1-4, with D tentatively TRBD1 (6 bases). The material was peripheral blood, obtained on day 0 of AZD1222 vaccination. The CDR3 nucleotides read TGTGCCAGCAGTTCCCCTGACTACAGGGAATACCCAACTAATGAAAAACTGTTTTTT. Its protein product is CASSSPDYREYPTNEKLFF.